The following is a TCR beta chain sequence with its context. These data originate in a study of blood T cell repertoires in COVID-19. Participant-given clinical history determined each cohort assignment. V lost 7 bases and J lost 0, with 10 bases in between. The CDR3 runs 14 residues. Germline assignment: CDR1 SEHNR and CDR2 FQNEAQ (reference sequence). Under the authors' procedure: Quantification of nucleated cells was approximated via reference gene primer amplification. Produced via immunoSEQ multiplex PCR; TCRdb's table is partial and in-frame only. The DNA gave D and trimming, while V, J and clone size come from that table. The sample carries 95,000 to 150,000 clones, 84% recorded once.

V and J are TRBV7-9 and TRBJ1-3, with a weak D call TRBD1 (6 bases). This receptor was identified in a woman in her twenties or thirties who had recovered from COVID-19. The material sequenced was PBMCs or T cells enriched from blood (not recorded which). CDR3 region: CASNTGSSGNTIYF. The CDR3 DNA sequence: TGTGCCAGCAACACAGGGTCCTCTGGAAACACCATATATTTT.